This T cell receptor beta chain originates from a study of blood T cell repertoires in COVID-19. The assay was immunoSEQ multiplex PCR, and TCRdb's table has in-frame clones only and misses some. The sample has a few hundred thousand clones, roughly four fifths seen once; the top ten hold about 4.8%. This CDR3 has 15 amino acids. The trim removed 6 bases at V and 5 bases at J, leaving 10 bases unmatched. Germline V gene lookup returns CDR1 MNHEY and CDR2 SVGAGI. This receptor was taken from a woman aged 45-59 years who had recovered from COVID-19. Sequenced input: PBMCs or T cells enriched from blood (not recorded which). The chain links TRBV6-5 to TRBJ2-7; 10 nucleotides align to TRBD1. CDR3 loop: CASRLFGTGANEQYF. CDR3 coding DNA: TGTGCCAGCAGGCTATTCGGGACAGGGGCCAACGAGCAGTACTTC.